Only a few counts were recorded for the clone carrying this TCR beta chain. The authors prepared the TCRbeta library with unique molecular identifiers. Using its own MiXCR run on the PCR reads, TCRdb lists one record per CDR3 protein. The data show about 250,000 distinct CDR3 sequences, more than 20% seen once. These data originate in a study of T-cell reconstitution after alpha-beta-depleted transplantation in children. CDR1 MDHEN and CDR2 SYDVKM come from the germline V gene. CDR3 length: 15 residues. V was pared by 6 bases and J by 2 bases, with 8 bases of the junction left unmatched. The TCR comes from a female patient aged 2-15 years who had a stem cell transplant for congenital amegakaryocytic thrombocytopenia, so the T cells may come from the graft donor. Specimen: PBMCs, mostly from graft donor cells, collected 360 days after TCRalphabeta/CD19-depleted stem cell transplant. The rearrangement links TRBV28 to TRBJ2-7; 9 bases agree with TRBD1. CDR3 protein: CASRGWDRETYEQYF. CDR3 sequence (DNA): TGTGCCAGCAGGGGCTGGGACAGGGAGACCTACGAGCAGTACTTC.